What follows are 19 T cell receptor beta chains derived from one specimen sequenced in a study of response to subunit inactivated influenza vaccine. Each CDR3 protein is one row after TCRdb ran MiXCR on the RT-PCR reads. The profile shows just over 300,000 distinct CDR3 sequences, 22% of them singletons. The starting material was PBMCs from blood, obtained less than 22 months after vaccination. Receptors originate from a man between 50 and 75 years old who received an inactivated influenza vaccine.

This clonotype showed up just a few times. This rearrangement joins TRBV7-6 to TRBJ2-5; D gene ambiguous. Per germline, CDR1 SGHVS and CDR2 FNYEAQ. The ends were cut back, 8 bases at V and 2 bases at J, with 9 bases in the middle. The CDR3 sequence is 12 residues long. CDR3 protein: CASRHQQETQYF. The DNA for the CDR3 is TGTGCCAGCCGACATCAACAAGAGACCCAGTACTTC.

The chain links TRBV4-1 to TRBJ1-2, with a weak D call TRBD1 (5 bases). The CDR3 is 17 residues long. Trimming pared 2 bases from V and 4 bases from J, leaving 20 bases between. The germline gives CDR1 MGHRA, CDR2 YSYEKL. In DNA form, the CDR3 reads TGCGCCAGCAGCCAAAATAATCGACAGAGGTTGGGCTATGGCTACACCTTC. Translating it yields CASSQNNRQRLGYGYTF.

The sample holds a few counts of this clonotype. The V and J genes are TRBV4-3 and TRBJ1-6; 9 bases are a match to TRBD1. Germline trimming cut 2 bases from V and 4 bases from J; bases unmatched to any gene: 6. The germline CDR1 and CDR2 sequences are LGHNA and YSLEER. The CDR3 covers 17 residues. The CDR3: CASSQHVDRGYNSPLHF. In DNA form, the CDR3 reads TGCGCCAGCAGCCAACACGTGGACAGGGGTTATAATTCACCCCTCCACTTT.

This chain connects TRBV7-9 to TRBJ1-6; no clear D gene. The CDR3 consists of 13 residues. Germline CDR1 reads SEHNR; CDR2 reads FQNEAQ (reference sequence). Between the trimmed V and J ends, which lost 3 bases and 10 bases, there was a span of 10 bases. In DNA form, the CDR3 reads TGTGCCAGCAGCTTCGAGGGAGGATCACCCCTCCACTTT. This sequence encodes CASSFEGGSPLHF.

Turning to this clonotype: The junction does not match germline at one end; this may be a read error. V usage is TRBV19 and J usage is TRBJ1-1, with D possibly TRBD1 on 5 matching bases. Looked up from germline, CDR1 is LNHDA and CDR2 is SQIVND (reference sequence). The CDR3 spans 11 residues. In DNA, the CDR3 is TGTGCCAGTGAAGGGGTAGAAGAAGCTTTTTTT. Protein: CASEGVEEAFF.

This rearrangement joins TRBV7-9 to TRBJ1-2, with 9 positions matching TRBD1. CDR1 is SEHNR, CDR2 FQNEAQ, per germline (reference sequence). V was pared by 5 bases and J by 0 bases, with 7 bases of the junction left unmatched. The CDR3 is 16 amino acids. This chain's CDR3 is CASSPPDRGTNYGYTF. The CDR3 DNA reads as TGTGCCAGCAGCCCCCCCGACAGGGGGACTAACTATGGCTACACCTTC.

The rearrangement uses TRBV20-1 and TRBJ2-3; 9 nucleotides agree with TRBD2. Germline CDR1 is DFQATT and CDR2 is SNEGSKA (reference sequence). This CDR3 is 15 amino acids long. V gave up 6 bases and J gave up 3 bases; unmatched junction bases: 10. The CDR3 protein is CSAVGSSGRTDTQYF. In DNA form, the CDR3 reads TGCAGTGCCGTCGGCTCCAGCGGGAGGACAGATACGCAGTATTTT.

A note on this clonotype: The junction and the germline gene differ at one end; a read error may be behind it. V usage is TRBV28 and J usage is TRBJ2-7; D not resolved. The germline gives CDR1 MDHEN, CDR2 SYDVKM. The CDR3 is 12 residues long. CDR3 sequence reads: CASTRPPLGSDF. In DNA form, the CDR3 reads TGTGCCAGCACTCGTCCTCCCCTAGGATCGGACTTC. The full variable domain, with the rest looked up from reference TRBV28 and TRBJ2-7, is DVKVTQSSRYLVKRTGEKVFLECVQDMDHENMFWYRQDPGLGLRLIYFSYDVKMKEKGDIPEGYSVSREKKERFSLILESASTNQTSMYLCASTRPPLGSDFGPGTRLTVT.

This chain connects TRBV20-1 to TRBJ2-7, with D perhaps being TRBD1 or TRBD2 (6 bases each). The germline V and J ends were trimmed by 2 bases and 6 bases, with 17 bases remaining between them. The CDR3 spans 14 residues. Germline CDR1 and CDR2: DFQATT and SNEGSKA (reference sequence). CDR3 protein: CSARPGHGGGEQYF. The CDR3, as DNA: TGCAGTGCTAGACCTGGACACGGAGGGGGCGAGCAGTACTTC.

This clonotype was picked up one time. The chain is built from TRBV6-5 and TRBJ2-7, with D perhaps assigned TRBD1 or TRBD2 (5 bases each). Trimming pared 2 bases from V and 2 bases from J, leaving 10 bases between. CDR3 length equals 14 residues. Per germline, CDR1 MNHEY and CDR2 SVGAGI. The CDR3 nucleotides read TGTGCCAGCAGTTACATCCGGGGCACCTACGAGCAGTACTTC. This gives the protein CASSYIRGTYEQYF.

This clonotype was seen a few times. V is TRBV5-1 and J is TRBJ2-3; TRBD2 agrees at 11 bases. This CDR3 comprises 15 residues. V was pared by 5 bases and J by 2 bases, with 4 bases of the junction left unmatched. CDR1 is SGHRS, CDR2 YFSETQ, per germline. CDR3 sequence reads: CASRTSGGYTDTQYF. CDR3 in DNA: TGCGCCAGCAGAACTAGCGGGGGCTACACAGATACGCAGTATTTT.

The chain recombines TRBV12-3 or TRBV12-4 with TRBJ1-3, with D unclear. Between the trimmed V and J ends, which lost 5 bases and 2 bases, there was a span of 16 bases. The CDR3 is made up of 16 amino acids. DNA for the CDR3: TGTGCCAGCAGTCCGGAGAGGGAGCGAGCTGGAAACACCATATATTTT. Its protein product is CASSPERERAGNTIYF.

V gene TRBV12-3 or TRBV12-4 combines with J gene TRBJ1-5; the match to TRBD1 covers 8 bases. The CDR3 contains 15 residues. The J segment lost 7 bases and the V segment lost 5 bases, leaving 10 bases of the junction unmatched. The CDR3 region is CASSGQGGHGQPQHF. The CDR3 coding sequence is TGTGCCAGCAGTGGACAGGGTGGCCACGGCCAGCCCCAGCATTTT.

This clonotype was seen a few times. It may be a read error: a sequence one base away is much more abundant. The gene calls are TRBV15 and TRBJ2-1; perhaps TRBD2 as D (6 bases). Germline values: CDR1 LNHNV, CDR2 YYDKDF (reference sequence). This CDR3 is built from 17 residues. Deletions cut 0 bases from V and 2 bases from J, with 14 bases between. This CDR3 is CATSRDRGGITYNEQFF. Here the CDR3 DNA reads TGTGCCACCAGCAGAGATCGGGGCGGGATCACCTACAATGAGCAGTTCTTC.

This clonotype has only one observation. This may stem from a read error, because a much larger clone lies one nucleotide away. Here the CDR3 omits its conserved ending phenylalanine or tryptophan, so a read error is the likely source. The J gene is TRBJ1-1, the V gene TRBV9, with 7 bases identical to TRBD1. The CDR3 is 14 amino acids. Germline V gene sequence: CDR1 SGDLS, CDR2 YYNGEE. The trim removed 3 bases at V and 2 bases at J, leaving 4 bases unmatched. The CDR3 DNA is TGTGCCAGCAGCGACCGGGACAGAAACACTGAAGCTTTCTGT. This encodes CASSDRDRNTEAFC.

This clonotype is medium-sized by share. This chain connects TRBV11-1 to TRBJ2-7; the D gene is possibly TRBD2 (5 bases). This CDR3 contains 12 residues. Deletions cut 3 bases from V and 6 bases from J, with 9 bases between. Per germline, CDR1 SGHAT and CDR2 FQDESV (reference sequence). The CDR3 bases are TGTGCCAGCAGCTTCTTTGAGGGCGAGCAGTACTTC. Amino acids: CASSFFEGEQYF.

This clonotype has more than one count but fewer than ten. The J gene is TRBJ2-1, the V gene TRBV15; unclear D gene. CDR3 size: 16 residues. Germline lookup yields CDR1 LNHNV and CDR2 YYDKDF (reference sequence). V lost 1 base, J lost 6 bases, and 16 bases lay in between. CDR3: CATSRGTPLAFNEQFF. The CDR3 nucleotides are TGTGCCACCAGCAGAGGAACCCCGCTCGCCTTCAATGAGCAGTTCTTC.

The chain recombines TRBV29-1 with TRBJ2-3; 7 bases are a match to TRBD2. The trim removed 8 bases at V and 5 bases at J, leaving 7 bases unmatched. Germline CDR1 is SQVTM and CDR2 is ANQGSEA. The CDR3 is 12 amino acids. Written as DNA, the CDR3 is TGCAGCCTGAAAGCGGGGATAGATACGCAGTATTTT. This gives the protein CSLKAGIDTQYF.

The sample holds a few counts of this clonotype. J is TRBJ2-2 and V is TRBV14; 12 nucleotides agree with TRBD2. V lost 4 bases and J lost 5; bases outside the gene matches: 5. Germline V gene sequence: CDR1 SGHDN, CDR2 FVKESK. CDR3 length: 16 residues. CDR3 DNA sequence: TGTGCCAGCAGCCCTCTGACTAGCGGGGGAACCGGGGAGCTGTTTTTT. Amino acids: CASSPLTSGGTGELFF.